This T cell receptor beta chain was retrieved from a study of CD8+ T cells in alopecia areata. After isolation, RNA underwent reverse transcription to generate cDNA as the sequencing template. Here immunoSEQ multiplex PCR was the method, and the copy in TCRdb shows in-frame clones only, minus some. Of about 110,000 clones in the sample, less than 90% were seen once. As for this clone: Its specificity is unknown.

The study, taken as a whole, reports: Numerous expanded lesional clones remained in scalp and blood during tofacitinib. Since there was just one nonresponder, nobody can yet say how baseline CD8+ expansion ties to response.

The CDR3 has 18 amino acids. V shed 1 base, J shed 0 bases, and the junction held 8 bases outside the gene matches. CDR1 is SGHRS, CDR2 YFSETQ, per germline. The treatment is: oral pan-JAK inhibitor, 5-10 mg twice daily. Sequenced material: CD8+ T cells sorted from blood, taken at week 24, from a patient treated with tofacitinib. The receptor was isolated from a human donor with alopecia areata. V usage is TRBV5-1 and J usage is TRBJ2-3; TRBD2 aligns across 10 bases. The CDR3 DNA reads TGCGCCAGCAGCTTGAGTCTAGCGGGGGACCTTAGCACAGATACGCAGTATTTT. This encodes CASSLSLAGDLSTDTQYF.